This T cell receptor beta chain is drawn from a study of neurological immune-mediated disorders. Study in general: The disease course was relapsing-remitting in 31 and secondary progressive in about 9% of the 34 multiple sclerosis patients. Findings of the study overall: One cluster of related CDR3 sequences contained, by phylogenetic grouping, the repertoires of 18 of 34 multiple sclerosis patients and formed a possible signature. Expanded clones shared no identical CDR3 amino acid sequences across subjects, which suggested private TCR-beta repertoires in all groups.

This clonotype was detected many times. Its target is not known. V was cut by 0 bases and J by 0 bases, with 7 bases left in between. CDR1 is SGHRS, CDR2 YFSETQ, per germline. CDR3 length equals 15 residues. Time point specified: longitudinal time-point 2. Unsorted libraries were derived from 2 million PBMCs stored at -80 C. TCRdb reanalysed the 5' RACE reads using MiXCR and keeps one entry per CDR3 protein. The sample records about 80,000 distinct CDR3 sequences, 5.5% to 6.5% being singletons. This receptor was obtained from a woman aged 55-69 years with multiple sclerosis. The specimen sequenced was PBMCs. The chain links TRBV5-1 to TRBJ2-1; D not certain. CDR3 protein: CASSLVQSSYNEQFF. DNA of the CDR3: TGCGCCAGCAGCTTGGTTCAGTCCTCCTACAATGAGCAGTTCTTC. Full variable domain (outside the CDR3, taken from reference TRBV5-1 and TRBJ2-1): KAGVTQTPRYLIKTRGQQVTLSCSPISGHRSVSWYQQTPGQGLQFLFEYFSETQRNKGNFPGRFSGRQFSNSRSEMNVSTLELGDSALYLCASSLVQSSYNEQFFGPGTRLTVL.